This TCR beta chain was identified during a study of T-cell memory formation after mild COVID-19. Turning to the study itself: TCR clusters were mostly donor specific.

Study results and caveats: Among contracting clones, CD4+ were mainly CM/EM and CD8+ enriched in EMRA. While clones contracting from day 15 to 85 were balanced between CD4 and CD8, later expanders leaned CD4+.

This CDR3 comprises 13 residues. UMIs and sample barcodes were carried by the TCR alpha and TCR beta cDNA libraries that 5'RACE produced using constant-segment primers. MiXCR was run by TCRdb on the 5' RACE reads, yielding one entry per CDR3 protein. The sample shows 550,000 to 650,000 distinct CDR3 sequences, roughly 17% of them seen only once. This clonotype was counted only a few times. As yet, its antigen is unknown. The junction departs from the called germline gene at one end, perhaps through a read error. The TCR originated in an adult woman who had mild COVID-19 (a few samples of this study predate the infection). Cell type and time point are not known. This chain links TRBV12-3 or TRBV12-4 with TRBJ1-3; D gene ambiguous. The sequenced sample consisted of PBMCs or a T cell subset sorted from them (not recorded which). CDR3 nucleotide sequence: TGTGCCAGCAGCCCGGACCCTGGGAACACCATATATTTT. Its translation: CASSPDPGNTIYF.